Below are 6 T cell receptor beta chains sequenced from a single sample in a study of molecular identifiers for immune sequencing clone quantification. One entry per CDR3 protein, called by TCRdb with MiXCR from the PCR reads. The table has about 640,000 distinct CDR3 sequences, about 20% seen once. Material: naive CD8+ T cells from blood, with Jurkat cell RNA spiked in. Subset meaning: FACS-sorted CD8+CD4-CCR7+CD45RA+ naive T cells. The receptors here all came from a human donor in good health. Some libraries in this study had Jurkat cell RNA spiked in.

This clonotype was seen at least ten times. The genes are TRBV7-4 and TRBJ1-5; D call uncertain. This CDR3 is 16 amino acids long. V dropped 2 bases and J dropped 1 base, with 12 bases sitting between them. Germline CDR1 SGHVT, CDR2 SQSDAQ. CDR3 loop: CASSLYRSGSNQPQHF. The DNA for the CDR3 is TGTGCCAGCAGCTTATATCGAAGCGGGAGCAATCAGCCCCAGCATTTT.

Ten or more counts support this clonotype. The V gene is TRBV3-1, the J gene TRBJ2-3, with 9 nucleotides matching TRBD2. The V gene's germline CDR1 is LGHDT and CDR2 YNNKEL (reference sequence). This CDR3 comprises 17 residues. Trimming at V came to 4 bases and at J to 5 bases, leaving 13 bases not matched to a gene. CDR3 DNA sequence: TGTGCCAGCAGCCCCTTTAGGGCGGGGGGGCCGGTAGATACGCAGTATTTT. Its translation is CASSPFRAGGPVDTQYF.

Comments on this clonotype: A much bigger clone sits one base away, suggesting this may be a read error. The V and J genes are TRBV11-2 and TRBJ2-3, with D uncertain. The CDR3 length is 15 residues. Between the trimmed V and J ends, which lost 2 bases and 0 bases, there was a span of 9 bases. Germline lookup yields CDR1 SGHAT and CDR2 FQNNGV. This CDR3 reads CASSLMIVSTDTQYF. The DNA of the CDR3 is TGTGCCAGCAGCTTAATGATCGTCAGCACAGATACGCAGTATTTT. The full variable domain, with the rest looked up from reference TRBV11-2 and TRBJ2-3, is EAGVAQSPRYKIIEKRQSVAFWCNPISGHATLYWYQQILGQGPKLLIQFQNNGVVDDSQLPKDRFSAERLKGVDSTLKIQPAKLEDSAVYLCASSLMIVSTDTQYFGPGTRLTVL.

As to this clonotype: Given the absence of the conserved phenylalanine or tryptophan at the CDR3 end, a read error is likely. The V gene is TRBV4-3, the J gene TRBJ2-1; D tentatively reads TRBD1 or TRBD2 (7 bases each). Germline-derived CDR1 and CDR2 are LGHNA and YSLEER. CDR3 length: 16 amino acids. Trimming stripped 0 bases from V and 9 bases from J, with 18 bases between. The CDR3 DNA is TGCGCCAGCAGCCAAGAACGCAGGGGGGGAGGCAGTGAGCAGTTCTCC. It encodes CASSQERRGGGSEQFS.

At least ten counts were recorded for this clonotype. The chain uses TRBV7-9 and TRBJ2-3; TRBD1 is a possible D gene (6 bases). The CDR3 runs 13 residues. CDR1 and CDR2 from the germline V gene are SEHNR and FQNEAQ (reference sequence). Trimming shortened V by 8 bases and J by 2 bases, and 11 bases separated the two germline ends. The CDR3 DNA sequence: TGTGCCAGCTCGGCAGGGGTCACAGATACGCAGTATTTT. It translates to CASSAGVTDTQYF.

J is TRBJ2-7 and V is TRBV20-1; 11 positions match TRBD2. The CDR3 is 14 residues long. Germline lookup yields CDR1 DFQATT and CDR2 SNEGSKA (reference sequence). With 4 bases clipped from V and 5 bases from J, the junction kept 7 bases outside the gene matches. The CDR3 loop is CSAKNLAGGHEQYF. The CDR3 DNA is TGCAGTGCTAAAAATCTAGCGGGGGGCCACGAGCAGTACTTC.